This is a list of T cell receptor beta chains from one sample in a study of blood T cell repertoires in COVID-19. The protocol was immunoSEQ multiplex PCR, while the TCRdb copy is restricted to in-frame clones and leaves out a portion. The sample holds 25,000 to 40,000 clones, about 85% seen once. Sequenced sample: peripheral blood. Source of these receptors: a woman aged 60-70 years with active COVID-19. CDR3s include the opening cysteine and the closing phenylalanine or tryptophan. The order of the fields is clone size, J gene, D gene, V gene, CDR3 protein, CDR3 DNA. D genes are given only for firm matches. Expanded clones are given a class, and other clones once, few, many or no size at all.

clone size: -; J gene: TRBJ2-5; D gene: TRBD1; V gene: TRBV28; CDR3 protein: CASRSDRAQETQYF; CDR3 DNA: TGTGCCAGCAGGTCGGACAGGGCACAAGAGACCCAGTACTTC
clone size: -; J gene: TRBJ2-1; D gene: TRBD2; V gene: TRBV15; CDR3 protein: CATSREAGTSVLSGNEQFF; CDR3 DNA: TGTGCCACCAGCAGAGAGGCCGGGACTAGCGTTCTTAGTGGCAATGAGCAGTTCTTC
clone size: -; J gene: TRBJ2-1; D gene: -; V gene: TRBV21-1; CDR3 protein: CASSNERTGVSSYNEQFF; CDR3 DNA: TGTGCCAGCAGCAATGAGAGGACAGGCGTTAGCTCCTACAATGAGCAGTTCTTC
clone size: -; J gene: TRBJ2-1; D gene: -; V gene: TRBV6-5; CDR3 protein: CASSRGIYNEQFF; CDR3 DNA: TGTGCCAGCAGTAGAGGGATTTACAATGAGCAGTTCTTC
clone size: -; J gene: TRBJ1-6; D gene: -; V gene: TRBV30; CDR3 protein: CAWSGVGGLSPLHF; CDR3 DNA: TGTGCCTGGAGTGGTGTTGGAGGACTATCACCCCTCCACTTT
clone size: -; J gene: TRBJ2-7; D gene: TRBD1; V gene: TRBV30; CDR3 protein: CAWDRVGEQYF; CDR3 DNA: TGTGCCTGGGACAGGGTGGGCGAGCAGTACTTC
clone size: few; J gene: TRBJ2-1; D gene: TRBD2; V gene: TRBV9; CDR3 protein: CASSVDRGGINEQFF; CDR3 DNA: TGTGCCAGCAGCGTAGACCGCGGGGGGATCAATGAGCAGTTCTTC
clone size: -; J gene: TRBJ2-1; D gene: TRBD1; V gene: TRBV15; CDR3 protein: CATRQDRAYNEQFF; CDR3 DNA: TGTGCCACCAGGCAGGACAGGGCCTACAATGAGCAGTTCTTC
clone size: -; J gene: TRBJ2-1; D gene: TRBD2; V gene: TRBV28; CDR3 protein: CASSIVSGGTYNEQFF; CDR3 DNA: TGTGCCAGCAGTATAGTTAGCGGGGGGACTTACAATGAGCAGTTCTTC
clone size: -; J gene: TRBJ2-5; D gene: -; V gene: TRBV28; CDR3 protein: CASQGKAWETQYF; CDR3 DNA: TGTGCCAGTCAGGGGAAGGCTTGGGAGACCCAGTACTTC
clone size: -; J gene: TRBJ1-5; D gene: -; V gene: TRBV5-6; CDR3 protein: CASSGGSFNQPQHF; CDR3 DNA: TGTGCCAGCAGCGGAGGCAGCTTCAATCAGCCCCAGCATTTT
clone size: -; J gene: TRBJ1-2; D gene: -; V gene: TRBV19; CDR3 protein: CASSIDHGRNYGYTF; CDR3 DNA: TGTGCCAGTAGTATAGATCATGGCAGAAACTATGGCTACACCTTC
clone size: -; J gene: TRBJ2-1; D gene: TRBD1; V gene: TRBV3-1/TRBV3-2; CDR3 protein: CASSQGQGAYNEQFF; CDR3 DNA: TGTGCCAGCAGCCAAGGGCAGGGGGCCTACAATGAGCAGTTCTTC
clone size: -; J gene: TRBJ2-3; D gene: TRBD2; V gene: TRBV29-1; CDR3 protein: CSVQLAGGTDTQYF; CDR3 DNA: TGCAGCGTTCAACTAGCGGGGGGGACAGATACGCAGTATTTT
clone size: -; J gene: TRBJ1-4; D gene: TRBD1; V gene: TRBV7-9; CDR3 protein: CASRPSGQGNEKLFF; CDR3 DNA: TGTGCCAGCAGGCCCTCCGGACAGGGAAACGAAAAACTGTTTTTT
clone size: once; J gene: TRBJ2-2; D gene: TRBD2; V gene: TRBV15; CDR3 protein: CATRTSANTGELFF; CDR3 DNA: TGTGCCACCCGAACTAGCGCGAACACCGGGGAGCTGTTTTTT
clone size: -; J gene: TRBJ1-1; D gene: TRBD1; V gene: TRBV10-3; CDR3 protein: CAIKGTAGDTEAFF; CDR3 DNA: TGTGCCATCAAGGGGACAGCTGGGGACACTGAAGCTTTCTTT
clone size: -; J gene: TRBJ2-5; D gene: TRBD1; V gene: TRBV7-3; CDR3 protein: CASSVDRGLETQYF; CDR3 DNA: TGTGCCAGCAGCGTTGACAGGGGCTTAGAGACCCAGTACTTC
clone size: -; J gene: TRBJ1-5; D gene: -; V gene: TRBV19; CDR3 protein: CASSMRGMEPQHF; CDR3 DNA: TGTGCCAGTAGTATGAGGGGGATGGAGCCCCAGCATTTT
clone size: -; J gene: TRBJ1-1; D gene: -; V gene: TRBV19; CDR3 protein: CASSIDPPGVASMNTEAFF; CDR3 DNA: TGTGCCAGTAGTATAGATCCCCCCGGGGTCGCATCCATGAACACTGAAGCTTTCTTT
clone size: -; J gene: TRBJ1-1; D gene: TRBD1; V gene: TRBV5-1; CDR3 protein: CASSVTGTEAFF; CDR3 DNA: TGCGCCAGCAGCGTGACAGGGACTGAAGCTTTCTTT
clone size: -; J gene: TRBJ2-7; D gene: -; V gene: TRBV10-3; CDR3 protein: CAIGFGTGYEQYF; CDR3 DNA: TGTGCCATCGGGTTTGGGACTGGTTACGAGCAGTACTTC
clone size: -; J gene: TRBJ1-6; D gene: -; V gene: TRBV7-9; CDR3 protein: CASSVFQGTTNSPLHF; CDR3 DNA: TGTGCCAGCAGCGTCTTTCAGGGAACGACTAATTCACCCCTCCACTTT
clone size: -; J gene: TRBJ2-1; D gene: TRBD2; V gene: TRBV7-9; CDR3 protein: CASRNPGLAGNEQFF; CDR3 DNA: TGTGCCAGCAGGAATCCCGGGCTAGCGGGCAATGAGCAGTTCTTC
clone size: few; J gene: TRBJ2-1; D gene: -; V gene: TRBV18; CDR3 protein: CASSTYAGGRPYNEQFF; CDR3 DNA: TGTGCCAGCTCCACCTACGCCGGGGGGCGCCCCTACAATGAGCAGTTCTTC
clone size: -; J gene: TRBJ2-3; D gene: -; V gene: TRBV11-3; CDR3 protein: CASSLSGTSTDTQYF; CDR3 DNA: TGTGCCAGCAGCTTGAGCGGCACTAGCACAGATACGCAGTATTTT
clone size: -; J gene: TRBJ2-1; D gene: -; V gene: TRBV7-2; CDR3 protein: CATQGGGAREQFF; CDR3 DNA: TGTGCCACACAGGGAGGGGGAGCAAGGGAGCAGTTCTTC
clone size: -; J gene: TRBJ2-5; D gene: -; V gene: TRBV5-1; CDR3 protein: CASSPGGLGETQYF; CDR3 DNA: TGCGCCAGCAGCCCGGGGGGCCTGGGAGAGACCCAGTACTTC
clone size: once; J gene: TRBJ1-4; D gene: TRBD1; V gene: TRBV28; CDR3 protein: CASTDRDRPNEKLFF; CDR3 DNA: TGTGCCAGCACCGATCGGGACAGGCCTAATGAAAAACTGTTTTTT
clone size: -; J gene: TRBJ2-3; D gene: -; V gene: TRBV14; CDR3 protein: CASSRLGGKDTDTQYF; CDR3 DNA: TGTGCCAGCAGCCGGCTGGGCGGGAAGGACACAGATACGCAGTATTTT
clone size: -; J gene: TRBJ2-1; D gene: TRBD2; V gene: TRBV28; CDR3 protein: CASSSTPGGGGLYNEQFF; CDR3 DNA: TGTGCCAGCAGTTCGACCCCTGGGGGCGGGGGGCTTTACAATGAGCAGTTCTTC
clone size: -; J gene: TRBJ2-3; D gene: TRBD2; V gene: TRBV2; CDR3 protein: CASSLLAGGTDTQYF; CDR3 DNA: TGTGCCAGCAGCCTACTAGCGGGGGGCACAGATACGCAGTATTTT
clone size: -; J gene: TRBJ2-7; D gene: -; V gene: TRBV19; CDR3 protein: CASSIGRPYEQYF; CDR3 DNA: TGTGCCAGTAGTATAGGGAGGCCCTACGAGCAGTACTTC
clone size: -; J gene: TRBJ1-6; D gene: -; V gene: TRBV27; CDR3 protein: CASSLSGAGNSPLHF; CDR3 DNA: TGTGCCAGCAGTTTATCGGGGGCAGGTAATTCACCCCTCCACTTT
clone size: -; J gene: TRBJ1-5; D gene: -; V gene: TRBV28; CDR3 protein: CASSLSGNSNQPQHF; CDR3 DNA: TGTGCCAGCAGTTTGTCCGGGAATAGCAATCAGCCCCAGCATTTT
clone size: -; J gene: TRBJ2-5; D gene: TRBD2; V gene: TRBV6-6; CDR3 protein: CASSRSGTEQETQYF; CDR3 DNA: TGTGCCAGCAGTCGAAGCGGGACTGAACAAGAGACCCAGTACTTC
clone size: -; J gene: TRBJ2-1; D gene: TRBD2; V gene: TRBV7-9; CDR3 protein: CASSLLAGLPSEQFF; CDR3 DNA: TGTGCCAGCAGTTTACTAGCGGGCTTACCCAGTGAGCAGTTCTTC
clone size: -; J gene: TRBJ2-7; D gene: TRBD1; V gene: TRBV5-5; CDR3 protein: CASSLGQGVYYEQYF; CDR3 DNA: TGTGCCAGCAGCTTGGGACAGGGAGTGTACTACGAGCAGTACTTC
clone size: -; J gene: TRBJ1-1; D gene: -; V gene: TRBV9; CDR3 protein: CASSVTGNGYEAFF; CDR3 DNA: TGTGCCAGCAGCGTAACGGGAAATGGATACGAAGCTTTCTTT
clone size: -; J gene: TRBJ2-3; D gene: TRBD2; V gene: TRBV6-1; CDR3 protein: CASSETGLAGSPDTQYF; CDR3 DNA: TGTGCCAGCAGTGAAACGGGTCTAGCGGGGAGCCCAGATACGCAGTATTTT
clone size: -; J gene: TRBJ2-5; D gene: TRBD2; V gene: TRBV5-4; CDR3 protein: CASSFGRGGETQYF; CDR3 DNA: TGTGCCAGCAGCTTTGGGCGGGGGGGAGAGACCCAGTACTTC